A selection of T cell receptor beta chains follows, all from one sample in a study of Ad26.COV2.S vaccination and SARS-CoV-2 variants. Repertoires were generated with immunoSEQ multiplex PCR, while TCRdb's copy carries only in-frame clones and drops some. The sample has approximately 350,000 clones, 87% seen once; the top ten hold 3.4%. This sample comprised peripheral blood, obtained in a trial of Ad26.COV2.S vaccine versus placebo. These receptors originate from a person aged 18-60 years who received the Ad26.COV2.S COVID-19 vaccine or a placebo. CDR3s include the opening cysteine and the closing phenylalanine or tryptophan. The size field is filled for only some rows; it gives once, few, many or a size class.

TRBV5-5	16	TRBJ2-2	.	CASTFLSQGGTGELFF
TRBV9	15	TRBJ2-7	.	CASSVGPGESGEQYF
TRBV9	15	TRBJ1-3	.	CASSVVADSGNTIYF
TRBV4-2	17	TRBJ2-1	.	CASSQEGTGNPYNEQFF
TRBV6-4	15	TRBJ2-3	.	CASSDSPDLGDTQYF
TRBV15	15	TRBJ2-1	.	CATSRGGTGRGEQFF
TRBV29-1	15	TRBJ2-7	.	CSVVSRLRDPYEQYF
TRBV2	15	TRBJ1-1	.	CASSEDPRGHTEAFF
TRBV20-1	11	TRBJ1-6	.	CSASPRGPLHF
TRBV3-1/TRBV3-2	14	TRBJ2-5	.	CASRRLWGQETQYF
TRBV6-5	14	TRBJ1-5	.	CASIPGQGGQPQHF
TRBV6-5	12	TRBJ2-1	.	CASSYAGLEQFF
TRBV13	16	TRBJ2-1	.	CASSLLAGGSYNEQFF
TRBV7-6	13	TRBJ2-7	.	CASSLLTWGVLYF
TRBV4-2	15	TRBJ1-2	.	CASSQATAIEGGYTF
TRBV19	14	TRBJ2-2	.	CASSWDRGTGELFF
TRBV4-1	15	TRBJ1-5	.	CASSQGGTRNQPQHF
TRBV3-1/TRBV3-2	14	TRBJ2-7	.	CASSPRDPTYEQYF
TRBV9	14	TRBJ1-2	.	CASSAAPQGHGYTF
TRBV14	14	TRBJ2-7	.	CASSQQDSFNEQYF
TRBV3-1/TRBV3-2	15	TRBJ2-7	.	CASSQEQGVVYEQYF
TRBV5-1	14	TRBJ2-7	.	CASSLEGSGYEQYF
TRBV27	13	TRBJ2-5	.	CASSLGQGETQYF
TRBV29-1	14	TRBJ2-3	.	CSSSGPLDTDTQYF
TRBV30	13	TRBJ1-4	.	CAWRRGAGEKLFF
TRBV28	14	TRBJ1-2	.	CASSWGQANYGYTF
TRBV11-2	15	TRBJ2-3	.	CASSLGTVSTDTQYF
TRBV7-9	13	TRBJ2-7	.	CASSLFQSYEQYF
TRBV30	15	TRBJ1-3	.	CAWSNPTGAGNTIYF
TRBV13	15	TRBJ2-7	.	CASSPYEGLNYEQYF
TRBV29-1	13	TRBJ1-2	.	CSTQGAQGYGYTF
TRBV2	12	TRBJ1-1	.	CAGSGVLSEAFF
TRBV5-1	13	TRBJ2-3	.	CASNSPSTDTQYF
TRBV5-1	15	TRBJ2-5	.	CASSPRTGMGETQYF
TRBV10-3	12	TRBJ1-1	.	CAIESPNTEAFF
TRBV5-8	16	TRBJ2-3	.	CASSVRELVKGDTQYF
TRBV5-1	14	TRBJ1-2	.	CASSSLQGADGYTF
TRBV12-5	16	TRBJ1-1	.	CASGLVRRGLNTEAFF
TRBV30	13	TRBJ1-2	.	CAWTVSSNYGYTF
TRBV19	14	TRBJ2-2	.	CAGSTGQNTGELFF
TRBV29-1	13	TRBJ2-7	.	CSVEAGTAYEQYF
TRBV4-3	13	TRBJ2-7	.	CASSQDPRYEQYF
TRBV5-4	13	TRBJ2-5	medium-sized	CASSPGTEETQYF
TRBV6-5	15	TRBJ2-3	.	CASSPMGQSTDTQYF
TRBV7-2	13	TRBJ1-5	.	CASSPFTNQPQHF
TRBV7-2	15	TRBJ1-6	.	CASSLWDSDNSPLHF